This is a list of T cell receptor beta chains from one sample in a study of blood T cell repertoires in COVID-19. The table came from immunoSEQ multiplex PCR; TCRdb's copy has only in-frame clones and leaves some out. The sample yields roughly 100,000 clones, 85% to 90% seen once. Sequenced: peripheral blood. These receptors were taken from a human donor with COVID-19, enrolled during active disease. The donor label of this sample is uncertain. Both conserved end residues are part of each CDR3. The D gene is left open where the match is weak. Clone size is given for some rows only: seen once, a few or many times, or a class if the clone is expanded.

j_gene | d_gene | abundance | v_gene | CDR3aa | CDR3nt
TRBJ1-4 | TRBD1 | . | TRBV6-1 | CASSEWTGELEKLFF | TGTGCCAGCAGTGAATGGACAGGGGAGCTTGAAAAACTGTTTTTT
TRBJ1-1 | TRBD1 | . | TRBV6-5 | CASSYGDRGRVVAFF | TGTGCCAGCAGTTACGGGGACAGGGGAAGGGTCGTTGCTTTCTTT
TRBJ1-2 | TRBD1 | . | TRBV28 | CASSLSRTGTYGYTF | TGTGCCAGCAGTTTATCTCGGACAGGGACCTATGGCTACACCTTC
TRBJ1-3 | . | once | TRBV19 | CASHRESSGNTIYF | TGTGCCAGTCACAGGGAAAGCTCTGGAAACACCATATATTTT
TRBJ2-3 | TRBD2 | . | TRBV6-5 | CASSISGRTDTQYF | TGTGCCAGCAGTATTAGCGGGAGGACAGATACGCAGTATTTT
TRBJ2-1 | TRBD2 | . | TRBV19 | CASKRNRGEVYNEQFF | TGTGCCAGTAAAAGAAATCGGGGGGAGGTTTACAATGAGCAGTTCTTC
TRBJ1-2 | . | . | TRBV9 | CASSVSRANYGYTF | TGTGCCAGCAGCGTTTCCCGGGCTAACTATGGCTACACCTTC
TRBJ2-7 | . | . | TRBV3-1/TRBV3-2 | CASSQDLGGLNEQYF | TGTGCCAGCAGCCAAGATCTGGGGGGGCTGAACGAGCAGTACTTC
TRBJ1-1 | TRBD1 | . | TRBV18 | CASSPSPGGEAFF | TGTGCCAGCTCACCTAGTCCAGGGGGTGAAGCTTTCTTT
TRBJ1-2 | TRBD1 | . | TRBV28 | CASGDRVNYGYTF | TGTGCCAGCGGCGACAGGGTCAACTATGGCTACACCTTC
TRBJ2-7 | TRBD1 | . | TRBV5-1 | CASSLATGGAYEQYF | TGCGCCAGCAGCTTGGCCACAGGGGGAGCCTACGAGCAGTACTTC
TRBJ2-3 | . | . | TRBV7-3 | CASSPSRGVDTQYF | TGTGCCAGCAGCCCATCCCGGGGTGTAGATACGCAGTATTTT
TRBJ2-6 | . | . | TRBV5-4 | CASSEASGANVLTF | TGTGCCAGCAGCGAGGCCTCTGGGGCCAACGTCCTGACTTTC
TRBJ1-2 | . | once | TRBV2 | CATDTGQNYGYTF | TGTGCCACTGATACGGGACAAAACTATGGCTACACCTTC
TRBJ2-5 | . | once | TRBV5-1 | CASSAGETQYF | TGCGCCAGCAGCGCCGGAGAGACCCAGTACTTC